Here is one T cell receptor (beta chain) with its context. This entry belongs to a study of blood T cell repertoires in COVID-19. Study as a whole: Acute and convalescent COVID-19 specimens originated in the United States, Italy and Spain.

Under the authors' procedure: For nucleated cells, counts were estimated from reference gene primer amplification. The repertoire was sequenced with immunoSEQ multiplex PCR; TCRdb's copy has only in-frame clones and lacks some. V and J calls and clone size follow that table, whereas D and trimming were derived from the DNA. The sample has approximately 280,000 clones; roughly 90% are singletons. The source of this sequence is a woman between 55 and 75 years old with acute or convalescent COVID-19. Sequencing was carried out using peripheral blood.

The CDR3 sequence is CASSSGLAGSMAHEQYF. The CDR3 nucleotides read TGTGCCAGCAGCTCGGGACTAGCGGGAAGTATGGCCCACGAGCAGTACTTC. V usage is TRBV7-2 and J usage is TRBJ2-7, with 13 bases that match TRBD2. CDR1 and CDR2 from the germline V gene are SGHTA and FQGNSA. The CDR3 runs 17 residues. Trimming at V came to 4 bases and at J to 5 bases, leaving 11 bases not matched to a gene.